Below, 17 T cell receptor beta chains from the same sample are listed, as sequenced in a study of blood T cell repertoires in COVID-19. Measured with immunoSEQ multiplex PCR; TCRdb has only the in-frame clones, and not every one. Found here are approximately 300,000 clones, roughly nine tenths of them singletons; the top ten hold approximately 5%. Sequences were obtained from PBMCs or T cells enriched from blood (not recorded which). The source is a woman aged 25 to 39 who had recovered from COVID-19.

This chain joins TRBV5-1 and TRBJ1-1; D might be TRBD1 (6 bases). Germline loops: CDR1 SGHRS, CDR2 YFSETQ. With 3 bases removed from V and 0 bases from J, the gap between germline ends came to 33 bases. The CDR3 runs 22 residues. The CDR3 sequence is CASSSGPLRGQQQKRLNTEAFF. CDR3 bases: TGCGCCAGCAGCTCGGGGCCGTTGCGTGGACAGCAACAGAAAAGGCTGAACACTGAAGCTTTCTTT.

The rearrangement joins TRBV30 to TRBJ1-3; D uncertain. Germline V gene lookup returns CDR1 GTSNPN and CDR2 SVGIG (reference sequence). V lost 4 bases, J lost 0 bases, and 4 bases lay in between. This CDR3 has 12 residues. CDR3 loop: CAWTGSGNTIYF. CDR3 DNA sequence: TGTGCCTGGACAGGCTCTGGAAACACCATATATTTT.

The CDR3 DNA sequence: TGTGCCAGCAGTTTTCCACTAGCGGGGGCCCACGAGCAGTACTTC. Encoded protein: CASSFPLAGAHEQYF. The chain couples TRBV6-5 to TRBJ2-7; 11 nucleotides match TRBD2. Germline loops: CDR1 MNHEY, CDR2 SVGAGI. V lost 4 bases to trimming and J lost 5 bases; unmatched junction nucleotides: 7. CDR3 length: 15 amino acids.

This clone has only a few counts. The J gene is TRBJ1-2, the V gene TRBV30; D is ambiguous. Trimming cost V 2 bases and J 4 bases, with 11 bases left between them. Per germline, CDR1 GTSNPN and CDR2 SVGIG (reference sequence). This CDR3 region has 13 residues. CDR3 in amino acids: CAWSRQAIYGYTF. The CDR3 region has the DNA TGTGCCTGGAGTAGGCAGGCCATCTATGGCTACACCTTC.

The CDR3 region has the DNA TGTGCCAGCAGCTTGGGTCCGGACACCAACTATGGCTACACCTTC. It translates to CASSLGPDTNYGYTF. The genes are TRBV5-4 and TRBJ1-2, with D maybe TRBD1 (5 bases). Germline V CDR1 and CDR2: SGHNT, YYREEE (reference sequence). The V end was cut by 0 bases, the J end by 2 bases, with 11 bases between. The CDR3 has 15 amino acids.

The rearrangement joins TRBV29-1 to TRBJ1-1; D is undetermined. The ends were cut back, 6 bases at V and 3 bases at J, with 11 bases in the middle. The CDR3 has 12 residues. Germline V CDR1 and CDR2: SQVTM, ANQGSEA. Written as DNA, the CDR3 is TGCAGCGTGCGGGCTCCTGACACTGAAGCTTTCTTT. Protein: CSVRAPDTEAFF.

The chain has TRBV4-3 and TRBJ2-3, with a tentative D call TRBD2 (5 bases). Trimming stripped 1 base from V and 0 bases from J, with 11 bases between. CDR3 length: 16 amino acids. Germline V CDR1 and CDR2: LGHNA, YSLEER. CDR3 in amino acids: CASSQVGPGSTDTQYF. In DNA, the CDR3 is TGCGCCAGCAGCCAAGTAGGTCCGGGAAGCACAGATACGCAGTATTTT.

This chain uses TRBV7-6 with TRBJ2-7; 8 positions agree with TRBD1. Germline values: CDR1 SGHVS, CDR2 FNYEAQ. This CDR3 comprises 15 residues. J gave up 6 bases and V 4 bases, and 11 bases lay outside the gene matches. The CDR3 DNA sequence: TGTGCCAGCAGCTCGAGAGGACAGGGTCGTGGCGAGCAGTACTTC. Translation: CASSSRGQGRGEQYF.

V and J are TRBV27 and TRBJ2-4; TRBD1 matches 9 bases. This CDR3 comprises 13 residues. The germline V gene encodes CDR1 MNHEY and CDR2 SMNVEV (reference sequence). V lost 6 bases to trimming and J lost 5 bases; unmatched junction nucleotides: 2. The CDR3: CASSRDRENIQYF. CDR3 in DNA: TGTGCCAGCAGCCGGGACAGGGAAAACATTCAGTACTTC.

CDR3 sequence (DNA): TGTGCCAGCAGCGCCCGGGACAGGGCTTCTGGAAACACCATATATTTT. As protein: CASSARDRASGNTIYF. V usage is TRBV5-5 and J usage is TRBJ1-3; the match to TRBD1 covers 9 bases. V lost 4 bases and J lost 1; bases outside the gene matches: 6. In germline, CDR1 is SGHKS, CDR2 YYEKEE (reference sequence). There are 16 residues in the CDR3.

The chain recombines TRBV29-1 with TRBJ1-1; a possible D gene is TRBD1 (6 bases). Germline CDR1 SQVTM, CDR2 ANQGSEA. Trimming took off 7 bases at V and 1 base at J, with 19 bases between the two ends. The CDR3 runs to 15 residues. CDR3 DNA: TGCAGCGCCGAAAACCGGGGGGCGTCGAACACTGAAGCTTTCTTT. Translating it yields CSAENRGASNTEAFF.

The gene calls are TRBV11-2 and TRBJ2-7, with D hard to call. Germline loops: CDR1 SGHAT, CDR2 FQNNGV. V shed 1 base and J shed 7 bases, with 5 bases lying between them. The CDR3 consists of 11 residues. The CDR3 nucleotides are TGTGCCAGCAGCTTAGCCCTGGAGCAGTACTTC. This translates into CASSLALEQYF.

V is TRBV7-2 and J is TRBJ2-7; TRBD1 matches at 8 bases. CDR1 SGHTA and CDR2 FQGNSA come from the germline V gene. The CDR3 spans 15 residues. Trimming at V came to 3 bases and at J to 2 bases, leaving 6 bases not matched to a gene. CDR3 loop: CASSLIRGPTYEQYF. CDR3 DNA sequence: TGTGCCAGCAGCTTGATCAGGGGGCCGACCTACGAGCAGTACTTC.

V is TRBV3-1 (or the pseudogene TRBV3-2) and J is TRBJ1-4; possible D gene TRBD1, 5 bases. Trimming removed 7 bases at V and 12 bases at J, with 18 bases between. Germline CDR1 is LGHDT and CDR2 is YNNKEL (reference sequence). The CDR3 totals 13 residues. The CDR3 is CASTQWPRGELFF. Here the CDR3 DNA reads TGTGCCAGCACCCAGTGGCCCCGGGGGGAACTGTTTTTT.

V gene TRBV30 combines with J gene TRBJ2-2; 7 nucleotides match TRBD1. Germline V CDR1 and CDR2: GTSNPN, SVGIG (reference sequence). Trimming cost V 4 bases and J 4 bases; bases outside gene matches: 9. This CDR3 spans 15 amino acids. The CDR3 loop is CAWTLTGAVTGELFF. The CDR3 nucleotides read TGTGCCTGGACCCTCACAGGGGCGGTCACCGGGGAGCTGTTTTTT.

The V call is TRBV2, the J call TRBJ1-3, with a tentative D call TRBD1 (5 bases). Trimming pared 6 bases from V and 0 bases from J, leaving 12 bases between. This CDR3 contains 15 residues. Germline assignment: CDR1 SNHLY and CDR2 FYNNEI. In DNA, the CDR3 is TGTGCCAGCAGCCGTCGGGGGGACTCTGGAAACACCATATATTTT. Translation gives CASSRRGDSGNTIYF.

This clone has just a few counts. The chain joins TRBV19 to TRBJ1-2, with a weak D call TRBD1 (6 bases). The CDR3 extends over 14 amino acids. The V end was cut by 4 bases, the J end by 0 bases, with 9 bases between. CDR1 and CDR2 from the germline V gene are LNHDA and SQIVND (reference sequence). The CDR3 DNA reads TGTGCCAGTAGTACACAGGGACCTAACTATGGCTACACCTTC. Protein: CASSTQGPNYGYTF.